This T cell receptor beta chain was found in a study of T cell repertoires in cytomegalovirus infection (dated by TCRdb to 2018 to 2020). Study-level background: Recently identified HLA-C-restricted CMV epitopes, whose presentation resists viral immunomodulation, were targeted by peptide stimulations together with well-studied HLA-B-restricted epitopes. Donor HLA type was relevant to the analysis, because carriage of CMV infection together with the matching HLA type was indicated by public TCR beta signatures.

From cysteine to phenylalanine, the CDR3 is 15 amino acids long. Kept here is only the CDR3 DNA, which spans 45 bases and is read in frame from base 1. In the germline V gene, CDR1 corresponds to SNHLY and CDR2 to FYNNEI. V is shortened by 3 bases, J by 4 bases, and the region joining them spans 13 bases. TCRdb lists the instrument as Illumina HiSeq 1500. Starting from the raw public reads, TCRdb applied fastp trimming at Q25, assembled clones with MiXCR and retained in-frame beta chains. Entries are consolidated by CDR3 protein sequence, retaining the most common genes and DNA. Within this sample are hundreds of thousands of distinct CDR3 sequences, with 30% to 40% of them counted one time only. In total, the top ten clones hold more than 13% of the sample. This specimen's treatment or condition label, per the study, means: in vitro stimulation with specific CMV peptide epitopes to enrich CMV-specific T cells.

The paper as a whole reports these results and caveats: Carriers of CMV infection plus the relevant HLA type were discriminated by the cumulative frequency of public TCR beta family members in the study cohort and in an independent roughly 320-donor cohort. In the ex vivo response, HLA-C-restricted CMV-specific TCR beta clonotypes were dominant, and in two of eight donors the single most frequent clonotype came from this HLA-C-restricted group.

In the case of this clonotype: The specificity of this receptor is unknown. Base qualities are missing; no much larger clone stands one base away.

The source is a human donor in good health (CMV status not recorded). Some clones in this sample may be carry-over from other donors' samples. The sample here was cultured CD8+ T cells from PBMCs, taken from culture after CMV antigen stimulation. Recombination joined TRBV2 with TRBJ1-5; the D gene cannot be named for sure. The sequenced DNA is TGTGCCAGCAGTGACGGTTTGTCATTTAATCAGCCCCAGCATTTT. The resulting protein is CASSDGLSFNQPQHF.